A selection of T cell receptor beta chains follows, all from one sample in a study of blood T cell repertoires in COVID-19. Assay: immunoSEQ multiplex PCR; the TCRdb copy retains only in-frame clones and omits some. The sample comprises some 120,000 clones, roughly 88% of which are singletons, and 0.88% rests with the top ten. The sequencing sample was made of peripheral blood. Receptors were obtained from a woman aged 50 to 60 with active or convalescent COVID-19. Both conserved end residues are part of each CDR3. D genes are given only for firm matches. Size values are once, few and many counts, or a class for expanded clones, and some rows have none.

DNA,CDR3,J,V,D,size
TGCAGCGCTAGTCGAGCGCAAGAGACCCAGTACTTC,CSASRAQETQYF,TRBJ2-5,TRBV29-1,NA,NA
TGTGCCAGCAGCTTTGTCCTAAATCAGCCCCAGCATTTT,CASSFVLNQPQHF,TRBJ1-5,TRBV7-2,NA,NA
TGTGCCAGCAGCTTAGGGGCAGTCTATGGCTACACCTTC,CASSLGAVYGYTF,TRBJ1-2,TRBV7-8,NA,NA
TGTGCCAGTAGTATCCAGGGGCAATCCGGAAACACCATATATTTT,CASSIQGQSGNTIYF,TRBJ1-3,TRBV19,NA,NA
TGTGCCAGCAGCCTGACTAGCGGGACTTACAATGAGCAGTTCTTC,CASSLTSGTYNEQFF,TRBJ2-1,TRBV11-1,TRBD2,few
TGTGCCAGCAGTCTGCCTGCGGGGGCCTACGAGCAGTACTTC,CASSLPAGAYEQYF,TRBJ2-7,TRBV28,TRBD2,NA
TGTGCCTGGAGCGTAACCCTAGCGGGAGCCCTACCTGTTCAAGAGACCCAGTACTTC,CAWSVTLAGALPVQETQYF,TRBJ2-5,TRBV30,TRBD2,NA
TGTGCCAGCAGCGTGGGTAGCGGGTTCCCAGAGACCCAGTACTTC,CASSVGSGFPETQYF,TRBJ2-5,TRBV9,TRBD2,NA
TGCGCCAGCAGCTTGGGTATGGGCGGGAGCCATAGTGAGCAGTTCTTC,CASSLGMGGSHSEQFF,TRBJ2-1,TRBV5-1,TRBD2,NA
TGTGCCAGCAGCCCACAGGGGCCTGCGGAGCTGTTTTTT,CASSPQGPAELFF,TRBJ2-2,TRBV9,TRBD1,NA
TGTGCCAGCAGCTTGCTGTCTAGCGGGAGAGTAGGCACAGATACGCAGTATTTT,CASSLLSSGRVGTDTQYF,TRBJ2-3,TRBV5-4,TRBD2,NA
TGCGCCAGCAGTCAGGACTCTGGGGCCAACGTCCTGACTTTC,CASSQDSGANVLTF,TRBJ2-6,TRBV5-1,NA,NA
TGTGCCAGCAGCTTATCCCCGGGACTAGCGGGGGCGGGCTTTGGGTCGGGCACAGATACGCAGTATTTT,CASSLSPGLAGAGFGSGTDTQYF,TRBJ2-3,TRBV13,TRBD2,NA
TGTGCCAGCACGGGGACTAGCGGGAGGGCCTTTGAGCAGTTCTTC,CASTGTSGRAFEQFF,TRBJ2-1,TRBV6-5,TRBD2,NA
TGTGCCAGCAGCGTAGGAACCGGAGCAGAGACCCAGTACTTC,CASSVGTGAETQYF,TRBJ2-5,TRBV9,NA,NA
TGTGCCAGCAGTCTGGGGGGGCAGCCCCAGCATTTT,CASSLGGQPQHF,TRBJ1-5,TRBV28,NA,few
TGTGCCAGCAGCCCTCGCGCCGGGGGGGGCCAAGAGACCCAGTACTTC,CASSPRAGGGQETQYF,TRBJ2-5,TRBV3-1/TRBV3-2,TRBD2,NA
TGTGCCAGCAGCTTAGTCGATGGACATAGGCAGTATTTT,CASSLVDGHRQYF,TRBJ2-3,TRBV7-9,NA,once
TGTGCCAGTAGTTGGGCAGGGGGCGCGCAGGATCTTCCTGGCTACACCTTC,CASSWAGGAQDLPGYTF,TRBJ1-2,TRBV19,TRBD1,NA
TGCGCCAGCAGTCGCACTAGCGTTGGGACCGGGGAGCTGTTTTTT,CASSRTSVGTGELFF,TRBJ2-2,TRBV10-2,TRBD2,NA
TGTGCCAGCAGCCCCCTCCCCTTTTACGAGCAGTACTTC,CASSPLPFYEQYF,TRBJ2-7,TRBV12-3/TRBV12-4,NA,NA
TGCGCCAGCAGCCAATCCTCCGGAGAGACCCAGTACTTC,CASSQSSGETQYF,TRBJ2-5,TRBV4-3,NA,NA
TGTGCCAGCAGCTTAGTACTTTCCGAGCAGTACTTC,CASSLVLSEQYF,TRBJ2-7,TRBV7-9,NA,once
TGTGCCAGCAGTGACCCGGGGGGGACACCCCTCCACTTT,CASSDPGGTPLHF,TRBJ1-6,TRBV6-1,NA,NA
TGTGCCAGCAGTTACGTCACCGGGACACATCAAGAGACCCAGTACTTC,CASSYVTGTHQETQYF,TRBJ2-5,TRBV6-2/TRBV6-3,NA,NA
TGTGCCAGCCGAGAGACAGCTTCAGGATATGGCTACACCTTC,CASRETASGYGYTF,TRBJ1-2,TRBV28,NA,few
TGTGCCAGCACCGAAAAGAGGTATAGTGAGCAGTTCTTC,CASTEKRYSEQFF,TRBJ2-1,TRBV2,NA,NA
TGTGCCAGCAGCCTAGGGAACCAGGGCTGGAATGAGCAGTTCTTC,CASSLGNQGWNEQFF,TRBJ2-1,TRBV7-9,NA,NA
TGTGCCAGCAGCCGCGGGACTAGCGGGACAGGAGATACGCAGTATTTT,CASSRGTSGTGDTQYF,TRBJ2-3,TRBV11-2,TRBD2,NA
TGTGCAAGTCGCCCCAACCGGAACTCCCAGCGGAGCTCCTACGAGCAGTACTTC,CASRPNRNSQRSSYEQYF,TRBJ2-7,TRBV12-2,NA,NA
TGTGCCAGCAGACCTCGCGGGGGCGGTTCCTACGAGCAGTACTTC,CASRPRGGGSYEQYF,TRBJ2-7,TRBV2,NA,NA
TGTGCCAGCAGCTTAGGGGCAGTCATGAACACTGAAGCTTTCTTT,CASSLGAVMNTEAFF,TRBJ1-1,TRBV7-2,NA,NA
TGTGCCAGCAGCATTAGACAGGGGAGCCGACTCGGGGAGCTGTTTTTT,CASSIRQGSRLGELFF,TRBJ2-2,TRBV7-8,TRBD1,NA
TGTGCCATCAGTGAGTCGAGGGGCAATCAGCCCCAGCATTTT,CAISESRGNQPQHF,TRBJ1-5,TRBV10-3,NA,once
TGTGCCAGCATTTGGGAGGGTGAAAAACTGTTTTTT,CASIWEGEKLFF,TRBJ1-4,TRBV2,NA,NA
TGTGCCAGCAGTTTAGGGGGACAGCAAAGTGAAAAACTGTTTTTT,CASSLGGQQSEKLFF,TRBJ1-4,TRBV27,TRBD1,NA
TGTGCCAGCAGCAAGGGCAGGGGCTACGCAGATACGCAGTATTTT,CASSKGRGYADTQYF,TRBJ2-3,TRBV6-6,NA,NA
TGCGCCAGCAGCGTAGACTCCAGCTCCTACAATGAGCAGTTCTTC,CASSVDSSSYNEQFF,TRBJ2-1,TRBV5-1,NA,NA
TGTGCCACCAGACTAGGAGCCAAAGATACGCAGTATTTT,CATRLGAKDTQYF,TRBJ2-3,TRBV19,NA,NA
TGCGCCAGCAGCCAAGACAGAACTACTTGGGGAGGCATTCAGTACTTC,CASSQDRTTWGGIQYF,TRBJ2-4,TRBV4-3,NA,NA
TGTGCCAGCAGCTTCGGGCGTGCGGGTAATGAAAAACTGTTTTTT,CASSFGRAGNEKLFF,TRBJ1-4,TRBV7-8,NA,once
TGTGCCACCAGTGATGGGACTAGCTGGGTGACAGATACGCAGTATTTT,CATSDGTSWVTDTQYF,TRBJ2-3,TRBV24-1,TRBD2,NA
TGTGCCAGCAGTACCGCCGGGACATACAATGAGCAGTTCTTC,CASSTAGTYNEQFF,TRBJ2-1,TRBV28,NA,NA